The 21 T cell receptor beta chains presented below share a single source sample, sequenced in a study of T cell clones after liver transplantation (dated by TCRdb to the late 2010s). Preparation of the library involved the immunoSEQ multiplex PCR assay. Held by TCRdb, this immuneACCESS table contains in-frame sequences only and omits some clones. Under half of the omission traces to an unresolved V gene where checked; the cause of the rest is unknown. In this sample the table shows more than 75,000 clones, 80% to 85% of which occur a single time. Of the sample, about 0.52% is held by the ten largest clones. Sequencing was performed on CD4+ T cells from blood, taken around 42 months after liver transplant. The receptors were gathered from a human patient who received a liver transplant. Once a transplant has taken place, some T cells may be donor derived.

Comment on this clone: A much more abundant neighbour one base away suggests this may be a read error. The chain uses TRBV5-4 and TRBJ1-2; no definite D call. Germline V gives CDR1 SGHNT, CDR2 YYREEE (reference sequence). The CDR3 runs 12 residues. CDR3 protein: CASSQANYGYTF. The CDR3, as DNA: TGCGCCAGCAGCCAAGCAAACTATGGCTACACCTTC.

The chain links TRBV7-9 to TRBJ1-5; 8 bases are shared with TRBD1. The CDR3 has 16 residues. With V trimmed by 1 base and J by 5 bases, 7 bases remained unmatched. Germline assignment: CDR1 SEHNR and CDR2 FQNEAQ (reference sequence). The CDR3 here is CASSLGTGRWDQPQHF. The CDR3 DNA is TGTGCCAGCAGCTTAGGGACAGGGAGATGGGATCAGCCCCAGCATTTT.

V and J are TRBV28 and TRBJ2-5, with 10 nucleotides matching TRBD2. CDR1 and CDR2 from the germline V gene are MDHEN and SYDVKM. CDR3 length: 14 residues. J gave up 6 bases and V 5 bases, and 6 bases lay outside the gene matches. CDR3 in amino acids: CASSPSGSFKTQYF. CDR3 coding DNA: TGTGCCAGCAGTCCTAGCGGGAGTTTTAAGACCCAGTACTTC.

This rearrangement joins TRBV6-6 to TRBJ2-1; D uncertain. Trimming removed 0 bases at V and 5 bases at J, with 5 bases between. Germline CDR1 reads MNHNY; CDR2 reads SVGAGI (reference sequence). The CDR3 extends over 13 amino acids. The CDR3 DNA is TGTGCCAGCAGTTACTCGAAACACAATGAGCAGTTCTTC. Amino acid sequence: CASSYSKHNEQFF.

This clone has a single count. The CDR3 nucleotides read TGTGCCAGCAGTGCCGCTAGCGGGCGTTTCTACTACGAGCAGTACTTC. Protein sequence: CASSAASGRFYYEQYF. The genes are TRBV27 and TRBJ2-7, with 8 bases aligning to TRBD2. Germline values: CDR1 MNHEY, CDR2 SMNVEV (reference sequence). This CDR3 contains 16 residues. The trim removed 5 bases at V and 3 bases at J, leaving 12 bases unmatched.

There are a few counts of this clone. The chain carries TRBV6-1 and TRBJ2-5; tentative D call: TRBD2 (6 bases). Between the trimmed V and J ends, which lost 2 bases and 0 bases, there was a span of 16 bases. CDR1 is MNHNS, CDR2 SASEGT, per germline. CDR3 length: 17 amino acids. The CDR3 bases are TGTGCCAGCAGTGAACCCTTAGGAGGGAAGTACCAAGAGACCCAGTACTTC. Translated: CASSEPLGGKYQETQYF.

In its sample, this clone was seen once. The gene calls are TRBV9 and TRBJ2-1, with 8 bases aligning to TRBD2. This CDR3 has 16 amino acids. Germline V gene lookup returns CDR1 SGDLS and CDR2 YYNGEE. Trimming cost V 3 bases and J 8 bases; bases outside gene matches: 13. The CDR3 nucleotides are TGTGCCAGCAGCGGAGGGGGACTAGGCGGCGACCATGAGCAGTTCTTC. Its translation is CASSGGGLGGDHEQFF.

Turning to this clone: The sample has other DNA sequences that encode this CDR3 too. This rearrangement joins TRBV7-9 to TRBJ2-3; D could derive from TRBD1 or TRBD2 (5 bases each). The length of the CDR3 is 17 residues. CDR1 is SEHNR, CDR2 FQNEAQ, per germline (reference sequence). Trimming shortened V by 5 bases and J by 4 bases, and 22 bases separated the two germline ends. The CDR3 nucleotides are TGTGCCAGCAGCAATAGACAGAAAACCTGGGGAGCAGATACGCAGTATTTT. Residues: CASSNRQKTWGADTQYF.

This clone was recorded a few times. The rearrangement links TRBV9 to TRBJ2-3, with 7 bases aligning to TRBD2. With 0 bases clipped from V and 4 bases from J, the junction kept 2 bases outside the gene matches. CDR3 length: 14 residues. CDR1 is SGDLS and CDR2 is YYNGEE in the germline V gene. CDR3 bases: TGTGCCAGCAGCGTAGGTGGGAGGGCAGATACGCAGTATTTT. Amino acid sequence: CASSVGGRADTQYF.

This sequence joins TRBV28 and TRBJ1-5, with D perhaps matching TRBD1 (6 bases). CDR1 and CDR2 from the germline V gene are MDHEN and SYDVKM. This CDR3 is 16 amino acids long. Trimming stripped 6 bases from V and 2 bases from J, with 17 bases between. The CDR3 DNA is TGTGCCAGCAGAACTCTCAGGGGTAGTGGCAATCAGCCCCAGCATTTT. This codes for CASRTLRGSGNQPQHF.

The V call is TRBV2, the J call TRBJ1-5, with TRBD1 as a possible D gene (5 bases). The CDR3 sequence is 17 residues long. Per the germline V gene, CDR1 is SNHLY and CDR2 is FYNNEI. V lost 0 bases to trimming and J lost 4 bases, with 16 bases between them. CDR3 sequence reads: CASSEALTGQGNQPQHF. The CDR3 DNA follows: TGTGCCAGCAGTGAAGCGCTGACCGGCCAGGGTAATCAGCCCCAGCATTTT. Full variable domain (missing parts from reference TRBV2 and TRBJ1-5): EPEVTQTPSHQVTQMGQEVILRCVPISNHLYFYWYRQILGQKVEFLVSFYNNEISEKSEIFDDQFSVERPDGSNFTLKIRSTKLEDSAMYFCASSEALTGQGNQPQHFGDGTRLSIL.

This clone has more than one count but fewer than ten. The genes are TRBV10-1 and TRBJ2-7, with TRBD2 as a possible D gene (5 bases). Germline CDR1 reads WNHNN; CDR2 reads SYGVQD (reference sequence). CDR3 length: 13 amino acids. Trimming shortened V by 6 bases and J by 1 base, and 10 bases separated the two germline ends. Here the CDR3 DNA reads TGCGCCAGCAGCCCGGACTGGTCCTACGAGCAGTACTTC. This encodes CASSPDWSYEQYF.

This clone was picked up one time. The CDR3 nucleotides are TGTGCCAGCTCACCAAGTTCGGGACCAAACACCGGGGAGCTGTTTTTT. Translating gives CASSPSSGPNTGELFF. The chain employs TRBV18 and TRBJ2-2, with D perhaps TRBD1 or TRBD2 (5 bases each). V was cut by 2 bases and J by 2 bases, with 12 bases left in between. The CDR3 totals 16 residues. CDR1 and CDR2 (germline): KGHSH, LQKENI. Variable domain in full (rest from reference TRBV18 and TRBJ2-2): NAGVMQNPRHLVRRRGQEARLRCSPMKGHSHVYWYRQLPEEGLKFMVYLQKENIIDESGMPKERFSAEFPKEGPSILRIQQVVRGDSAAYFCASSPSSGPNTGELFFGEGSRLTVL.

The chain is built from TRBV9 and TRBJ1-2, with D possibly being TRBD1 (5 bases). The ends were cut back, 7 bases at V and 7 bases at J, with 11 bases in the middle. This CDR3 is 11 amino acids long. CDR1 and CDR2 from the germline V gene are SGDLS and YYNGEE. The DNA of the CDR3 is TGTGCCAGCGGAAGCGGGGCTGGCTACACCTTC. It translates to CASGSGAGYTF.

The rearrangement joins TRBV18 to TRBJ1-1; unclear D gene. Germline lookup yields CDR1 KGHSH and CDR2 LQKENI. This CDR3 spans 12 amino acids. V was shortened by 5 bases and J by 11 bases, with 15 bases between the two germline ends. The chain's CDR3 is CASSSNNQMAFF. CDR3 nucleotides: TGTGCCAGCTCATCGAATAACCAAATGGCTTTCTTT.

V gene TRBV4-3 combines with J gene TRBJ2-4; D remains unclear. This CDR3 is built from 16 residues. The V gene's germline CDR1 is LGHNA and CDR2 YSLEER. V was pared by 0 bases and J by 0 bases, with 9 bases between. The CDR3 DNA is TGCGCCAGCAGCCAAGATATAAGCGTAGCCAAAAACATTCAGTACTTC. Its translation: CASSQDISVAKNIQYF.

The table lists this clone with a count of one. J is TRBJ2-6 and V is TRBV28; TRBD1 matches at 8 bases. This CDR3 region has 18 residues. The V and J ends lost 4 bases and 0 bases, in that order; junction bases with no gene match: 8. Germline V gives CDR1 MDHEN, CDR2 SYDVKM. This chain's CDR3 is CASSSAGTGVSGANVLTF. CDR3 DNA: TGTGCCAGCAGTTCCGCCGGGACAGGAGTCTCTGGGGCCAACGTCCTGACTTTC.

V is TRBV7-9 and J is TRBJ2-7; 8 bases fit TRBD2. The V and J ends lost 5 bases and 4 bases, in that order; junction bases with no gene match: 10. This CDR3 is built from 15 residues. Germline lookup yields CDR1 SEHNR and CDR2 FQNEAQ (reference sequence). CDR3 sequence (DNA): TGTGCCAGCAGCACCCGAGCGGGAGCTACGTACGAGCAGTACTTC. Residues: CASSTRAGATYEQYF.

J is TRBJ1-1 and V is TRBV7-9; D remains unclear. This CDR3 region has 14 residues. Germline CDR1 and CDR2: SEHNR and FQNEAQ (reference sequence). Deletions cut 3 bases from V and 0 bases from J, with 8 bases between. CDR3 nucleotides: TGTGCCAGCAGCTTGGCCGGGTTGAACACTGAAGCTTTCTTT. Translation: CASSLAGLNTEAFF.

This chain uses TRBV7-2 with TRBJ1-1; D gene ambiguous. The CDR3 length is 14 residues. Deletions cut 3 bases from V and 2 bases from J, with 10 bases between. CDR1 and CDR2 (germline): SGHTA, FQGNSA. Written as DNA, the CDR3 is TGTGCCAGCAGCTTGTCGGTCCCCAACACTGAAGCTTTCTTT. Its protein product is CASSLSVPNTEAFF.

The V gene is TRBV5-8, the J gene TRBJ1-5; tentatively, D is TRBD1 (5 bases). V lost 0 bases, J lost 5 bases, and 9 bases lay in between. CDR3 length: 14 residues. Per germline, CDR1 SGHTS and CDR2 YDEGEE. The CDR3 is CASSLVGPYQPQHF. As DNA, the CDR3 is TGTGCCAGCAGCTTGGTGGGGCCGTATCAGCCCCAGCATTTT. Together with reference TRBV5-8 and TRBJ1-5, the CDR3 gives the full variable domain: EAGVTQSPTHLIKTRGQQATLRCSPISGHTSVYWYQQALGLGLQFLLWYDEGEERNRGNFPPRFSGRQFPNYSSELNVNALELEDSALYLCASSLVGPYQPQHFGDGTRLSIL.